These T cell receptor beta chains were read from a single sample in a study of monozygotic twins with cystic fibrosis. Sequencing used immunoSEQ multiplex PCR; TCRdb keeps in-frame clones, though not all of them. The sample shows 35,000 or so clones, 75% to 90% of them seen only once. The specimen was blood. The source is a girl aged 2-15 years with cystic fibrosis. Each CDR3 is given with its conserved first and last residue. A D gene is named only where the DNA matches it firmly. Only part of the rows carry a size: once, few, many, or a class if the clone is expanded.

j_call clone_size v_call d_call cdr3_aa cdr3_nt
TRBJ2-1 - TRBV19 - CASGRRASRLGEQFF TGTGCCAGTGGGCGGAGGGCTAGTAGGTTGGGTGAGCAGTTCTTC
TRBJ2-3 - TRBV9 - CASSVGKDTQYF TGTGCCAGCAGCGTAGGGAAGGATACGCAGTATTTT
TRBJ2-7 - TRBV4-3 TRBD2 CASSQANGGVYEQYF TGCGCCAGCAGCCAGGCAAACGGGGGGGTTTACGAGCAGTACTTC
TRBJ1-4 - TRBV20-1 - CSASRGEKLFF TGCAGTGCTAGCCGGGGGGAAAAACTGTTTTTT
TRBJ1-6 once TRBV19 - CASRGVGPNSPLHF TGTGCCAGTAGGGGTGTTGGGCCGAATTCACCCCTCCACTTT
TRBJ1-3 few TRBV5-1 - CASSEGTSGTIYF TGCGCCAGCAGCGAAGGGACTAGTGGGACCATATATTTT
TRBJ2-7 - TRBV18 - CASSTNRDTEQYF TGTGCCAGCTCAACAAACCGGGACACCGAGCAGTACTTC
TRBJ2-3 - TRBV5-6 - CASSLARGAITDTQYF TGTGCCAGCAGCTTGGCCAGGGGGGCAATCACAGATACGCAGTATTTT
TRBJ2-1 - TRBV6-5 - CASSPRVVPLHEQFF TGTGCCAGCAGTCCCCGGGTTGTGCCTTTGCATGAGCAGTTCTTC
TRBJ1-1 - TRBV30 TRBD1 CAWRDRVTEAFF TGTGCCTGGAGGGACAGGGTCACTGAAGCTTTCTTT
TRBJ1-1 once TRBV5-4 - CASGSAGRGGWVNTEAFF TGTGCCAGCGGGAGCGCTGGCAGAGGGGGGTGGGTGAACACTGAAGCTTTCTTT
TRBJ2-7 - TRBV6-5 - CASSYDTGGEQYF TGTGCCAGCAGTTATGATACAGGCGGCGAGCAGTACTTC
TRBJ2-7 - TRBV5-4 - CASRLPGQGNEQYF TGTGCCAGCAGACTCCCGGGACAAGGAAACGAGCAGTACTTC
TRBJ1-1 - TRBV30 - CAWSVGHGNTEAFF TGTGCCTGGAGTGTAGGTCACGGGAACACTGAAGCTTTCTTT
TRBJ2-5 once TRBV1 - CTSSQNSGGSQETQYF TGCACCAGCAGCCAAAATAGCGGGGGATCCCAAGAGACCCAGTACTTC
TRBJ1-1 few TRBV19 - CASSRVMNTEAFF TGTGCCAGTAGTAGGGTGATGAACACTGAAGCTTTCTTT
TRBJ1-2 - TRBV5-1 - CASSLLGEQSAYGYTF TGCGCCAGCAGCTTGTTGGGGGAGCAGTCCGCCTATGGCTACACCTTC
TRBJ2-7 - TRBV27 - CASSLSPNRAYEQYF TGTGCCAGCAGTTTATCGCCGAACAGGGCTTACGAGCAGTACTTC
TRBJ1-2 - TRBV2 TRBD1 CASTDRAAANYGYTF TGTGCCAGCACCGACAGGGCTGCCGCTAACTATGGCTACACCTTC
TRBJ1-5 - TRBV27 - CASSSQVIGSNQPQHF TGTGCCAGCAGTTCACAGGTGATCGGGAGCAATCAGCCCCAGCATTTT
TRBJ2-2 - TRBV2 - CASTPTFTGELFF TGTGCCAGCACCCCGACTTTCACCGGGGAGCTGTTTTTT
TRBJ2-7 - TRBV9 TRBD2 CASSVAPRGAHEQYF TGTGCCAGCAGCGTAGCTCCGCGGGGGGCCCACGAGCAGTACTTC
TRBJ1-2 - TRBV5-6 TRBD1 CASSLPGTENNGYTF TGTGCCAGCAGCTTGCCCGGGACAGAGAATAATGGCTACACCTTC
TRBJ1-5 - TRBV5-1 - CASSLVPGGPLSNQPQHF TGCGCCAGCAGCTTGGTCCCGGGGGGGCCCCTTAGCAATCAGCCCCAGCATTTT
TRBJ2-5 - TRBV27 - CASSLSGGAIQETQYF TGTGCCAGCAGTTTATCCGGTGGGGCGATACAAGAGACCCAGTACTTC
TRBJ2-7 - TRBV5-1 - CASSLGSRREQYF TGCGCCAGCAGCTTGGGATCGCGGCGCGAGCAGTACTTC
TRBJ2-1 - TRBV2 - CASSEIRGNEQFF TGTGCCAGCAGTGAAATTCGGGGCAATGAGCAGTTCTTC
TRBJ2-5 - TRBV9 TRBD2 CASSAELKVAGAQETQYF TGTGCCAGCAGCGCAGAGTTAAAGGTAGCGGGGGCCCAAGAGACCCAGTACTTC
TRBJ2-7 - TRBV9 TRBD2 CASSGLGRGEQYF TGTGCCAGCAGCGGGCTAGGGAGGGGCGAGCAGTACTTC
TRBJ1-5 - TRBV4-1 TRBD1 CASSPLGQVGVHSNQPQHF TGCGCCAGCAGCCCTTTAGGACAGGTGGGGGTTCATAGCAATCAGCCCCAGCATTTT
TRBJ1-1 few TRBV7-9 - CASSYFMNTEAFF TGTGCCAGCAGCTACTTCATGAACACTGAAGCTTTCTTT
TRBJ1-2 - TRBV5-4 TRBD1 CASSSGQIMTGDDGYTF TGTGCCAGCAGCAGTGGGCAAATAATGACAGGGGACGATGGCTACACCTTC
TRBJ2-3 - TRBV5-6 - CASSLVTDTQYF TGTGCCAGCAGCTTGGTCACAGATACGCAGTATTTT
TRBJ2-7 - TRBV23-1 - CASSQSSRQVASYEQYF TGCGCCAGCAGTCAATCGAGTAGACAGGTGGCCTCCTACGAGCAGTACTTC
TRBJ1-2 - TRBV6-5 TRBD1 CASSYTDRGYGYTF TGTGCCAGCAGTTATACGGACAGGGGTTATGGCTACACCTTC
TRBJ2-1 - TRBV6-5 TRBD2 CASSYGAGLRYEQFF TGTGCCAGCAGTTACGGAGCGGGGTTGAGGTATGAGCAGTTCTTC
TRBJ2-5 - TRBV9 TRBD2 CASSVGTSGRQETQYF TGTGCCAGCAGCGTAGGGACTAGCGGGAGACAAGAGACCCAGTACTTC
TRBJ1-6 few TRBV5-1 - CASSLGQGGNSPLHF TGCGCCAGCAGCTTGGGCCAGGGTGGGAATTCACCCCTCCACTTT
TRBJ2-7 - TRBV7-3 - CASSLMGGGASYEQYF TGTGCCAGCAGCTTAATGGGAGGCGGGGCCTCCTACGAGCAGTACTTC
TRBJ2-7 - TRBV4-2 TRBD2 CASSQRGGYEQYF TGTGCCAGCAGCCAGCGGGGGGGCTACGAGCAGTACTTC
TRBJ2-7 - TRBV30 - CAWSSRGGLSYEQYF TGTGCCTGGAGTTCCAGGGGGGGGCTCTCCTACGAGCAGTACTTC
TRBJ2-5 - TRBV19 - CASKPNGETQYF TGTGCCAGTAAACCGAACGGAGAGACCCAGTACTTC
TRBJ2-1 - TRBV7-2 - CASSFRSGQFYNEQFF TGTGCCAGCAGCTTTCGAAGTGGACAGTTCTACAATGAGCAGTTCTTC
TRBJ1-1 - TRBV4-3 - CASSQDRTRTHEAFF TGCGCCAGCAGCCAAGACCGGACGAGGACCCATGAAGCTTTCTTT
TRBJ1-2 - TRBV19 - CASSLTANYGYTF TGTGCCAGTAGTTTGACAGCCAACTATGGCTACACCTTC
TRBJ2-7 - TRBV9 - CASSVVRTSSYEQYF TGTGCCAGCAGCGTAGTTAGGACCAGCTCCTACGAGCAGTACTTC
TRBJ2-3 - TRBV29-1 - CSVELPVADTQYF TGCAGCGTTGAGCTCCCAGTGGCAGATACGCAGTATTTT
TRBJ2-7 - TRBV6-1 - CASSAAGNYEQYF TGTGCCAGCAGTGCCGCCGGGAACTACGAGCAGTACTTC
TRBJ1-5 - TRBV20-1 - CSASGQPQHF TGCAGTGCTAGCGGGCAGCCCCAGCATTTT
TRBJ1-5 - TRBV15 - CATSQGQGNQPQHF TGTGCCACCAGCCAGGGGCAGGGCAATCAGCCCCAGCATTTT
TRBJ1-6 - TRBV14 - CASSQSFNSPLHF TGTGCCAGCAGCCAGAGCTTTAATTCACCCCTCCACTTT